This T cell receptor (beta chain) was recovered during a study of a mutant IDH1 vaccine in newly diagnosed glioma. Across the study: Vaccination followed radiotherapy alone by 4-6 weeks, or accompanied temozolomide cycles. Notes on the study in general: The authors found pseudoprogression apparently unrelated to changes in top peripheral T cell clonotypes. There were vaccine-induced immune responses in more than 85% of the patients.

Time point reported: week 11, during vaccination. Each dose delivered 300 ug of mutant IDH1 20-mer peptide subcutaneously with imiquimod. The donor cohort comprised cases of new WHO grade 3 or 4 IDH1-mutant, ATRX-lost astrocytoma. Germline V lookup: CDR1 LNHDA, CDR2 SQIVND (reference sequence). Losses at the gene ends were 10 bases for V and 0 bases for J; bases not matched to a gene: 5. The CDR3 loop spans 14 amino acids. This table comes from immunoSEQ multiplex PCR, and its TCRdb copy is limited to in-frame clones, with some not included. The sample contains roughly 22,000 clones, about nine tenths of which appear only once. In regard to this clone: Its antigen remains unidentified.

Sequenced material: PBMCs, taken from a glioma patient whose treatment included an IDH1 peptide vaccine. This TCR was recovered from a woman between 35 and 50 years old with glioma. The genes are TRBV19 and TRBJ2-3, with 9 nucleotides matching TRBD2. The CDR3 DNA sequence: TGTGCCACCAGCGGGGGGTCTAGCACAGATACGCAGTATTTT. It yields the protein CATSGGSSTDTQYF.